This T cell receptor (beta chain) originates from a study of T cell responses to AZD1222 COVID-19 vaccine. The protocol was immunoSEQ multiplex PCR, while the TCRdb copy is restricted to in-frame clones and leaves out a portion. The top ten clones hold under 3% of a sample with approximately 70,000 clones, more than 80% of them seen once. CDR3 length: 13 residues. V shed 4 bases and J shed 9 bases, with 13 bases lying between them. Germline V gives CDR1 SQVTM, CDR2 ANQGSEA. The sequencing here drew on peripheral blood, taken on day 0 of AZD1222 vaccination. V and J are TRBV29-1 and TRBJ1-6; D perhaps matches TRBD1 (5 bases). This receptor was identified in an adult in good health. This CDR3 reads CSVGEDTFSPLHF. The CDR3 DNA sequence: TGCAGCGTTGGTGAGGACACCTTTTCACCCCTCCACTTT.